The rows below give T cell receptor beta chains drawn from one sample of a study of cytomegalovirus exposure and HLA in healthy donors. The protocol was immunoSEQ multiplex PCR, while the TCRdb copy is restricted to in-frame clones and leaves out a portion. Across about 200,000 clones, the top ten clones capture roughly 1.2% of the sample. The sample comprised PBMCs. The receptor source for this set is a girl aged 2 to 9 in good health and CMV-seropositive. The CDR3 runs from the conserved cysteine through the conserved F or W. Each record gives: J gene, V gene, CDR3 protein.

>TRBJ1-1|TRBV28
CASSFQGASAEAFF
>TRBJ2-7|TRBV27
CASSLTGLAGGSEQYF
>TRBJ1-5|TRBV28
CASSPYSQGREPQHF
>TRBJ2-7|TRBV10-3
CAISDPLALYEQYF
>TRBJ1-6|TRBV9
CASSVGSGEGGSPLHF
>TRBJ2-7|TRBV7-2
CASSGHRLVNYEQYF
>TRBJ2-2|TRBV29-1
CSVTGTGELFF
>TRBJ1-2|TRBV29-1
CSVETYDRDNYGYTF
>TRBJ1-1|TRBV5-1
CASSLEMVLGDWNTEAFF
>TRBJ1-1|TRBV28
CASSSSTGSVTEAFF
>TRBJ2-2|TRBV10-1
CASSESAVTNTGELFF